The 3 T cell receptor beta chains below were found in one sample sequenced in a study of blood T cell repertoires in COVID-19. Clones were read by immunoSEQ multiplex PCR, and TCRdb kept only the in-frame ones, dropping some. Of 200,000 to 250,000 clones listed, more than 75% are singletons. What was sequenced was peripheral blood. The receptors derive from a human donor in a cohort sampled during active COVID-19.

The chain recombines TRBV6-6 with TRBJ2-5; tentatively, D is TRBD2 (6 bases). CDR1 and CDR2 from the germline V gene are MNHNY and SVGAGI (reference sequence). The V end was cut by 5 bases, the J end by 4 bases, with 23 bases between. The length of the CDR3 is 17 residues. The DNA for the CDR3 is TGTGCCAGCAGTCTGGCCGTACTAGCTTGGTTGGGAGAGACCCAGTACTTC. Translation: CASSLAVLAWLGETQYF.

This clone has a handful of counts. Sequence at one end of the junction differs from germline and may be a read error. The gene calls are TRBV7-7 and TRBJ1-3, with 8 bases identical to TRBD1. Germline loops: CDR1 SSHAT, CDR2 FNYEAQ (reference sequence). This CDR3 is built from 18 residues. The CDR3 is CASSPDSGGFFAGNTIYF. In DNA, the CDR3 is TGTGCTAGCAGCCCCGACTCAGGGGGCTTCTTTGCTGGAAACACCATATATTTT. Drawing the rest from reference TRBV7-7 and TRBJ1-3, the complete variable domain is GAGVSQSPRYKVTKRGQDVTLRCDPISSHATLYWYQQALGQGPEFLTYFNYEAQPDKSGLPSDRFSAERPEGSISTLTIQRTEQRDSAMYRCASSPDSGGFFAGNTIYFGEGSWLTVV.

The chain uses TRBV7-2 and TRBJ2-5, with unresolved D. Trimming shortened V by 2 bases and J by 1 base, and 5 bases separated the two germline ends. CDR1 SGHTA and CDR2 FQGNSA come from the germline V gene. The CDR3 has 13 residues. Here the CDR3 reads CASSLNSQETQYF. The DNA for the CDR3 is TGTGCCAGCAGCTTAAACAGCCAAGAGACCCAGTACTTC.